This T cell receptor beta chain was found in a study of PD-L1 blockade in urothelial cancer. Study-wide background: About 90% of the 29 patients were men who had bladder-origin urothelial cancer. Blood was tested 3 weeks (second dose) and 6 weeks into treatment.

TCRdb's copy holds only in-frame clones and misses some; the assay was immunoSEQ multiplex PCR. The sample has tens of thousands of clones, 65% to 90% seen once. General study points: More expansion of tumor-associated blood clones, seen at 3 weeks, marked durable-benefit patients.

About this clone: What it binds is unknown.

This CDR3 comprises 14 residues. Losses at the gene ends were 7 bases for V and 8 bases for J; bases not matched to a gene: 10. Germline assignment: CDR1 SNHLY and CDR2 FYNNEI. Time point denoted: pretreatment peripheral blood. Each patient gave between 1 and 8 samples, pretreatment and on-treatment. This sequence was found in a man in his 60s with urothelial cancer. This specimen consisted of PBMCs, obtained around atezolizumab (anti-PD-L1) treatment. The V gene is TRBV2, the J gene TRBJ2-1; 8 bases align to TRBD2. The CDR3 sequence: CASNIRGGIDEQFF. The CDR3 DNA sequence: TGTGCCAGCAATATCCGGGGGGGCATAGATGAGCAGTTCTTC.